Following are 17 T cell receptor beta chains from one sample sequenced in a study of T cells after yellow fever vaccination. TCRdb redid the calling of the 5' RACE reads with MiXCR, one entry per CDR3 protein. The data hold about 580,000 distinct CDR3 sequences, with 17% observed a single time. Sequenced material: PBMCs, taken around 5 days after the first yellow fever vaccination. The receptors were gathered from a man aged 18 to 29 who received the YFV17D yellow fever vaccine.

A few counts support this clonotype. The chain has TRBV7-9 and TRBJ2-3; 8 bases are shared with TRBD2. The CDR3 runs to 16 residues. The trim removed 5 bases at V and 0 bases at J, leaving 7 bases unmatched. CDR1 and CDR2 from the germline V gene are SEHNR and FQNEAQ (reference sequence). The CDR3 spells CASSVTRGASTDTQYF. CDR3 bases: TGTGCCAGCAGCGTGACGCGGGGGGCGAGCACAGATACGCAGTATTTT.

The table lists this clonotype with a few counts. The rearrangement links TRBV28 to TRBJ2-5; the D gene could be TRBD1 or TRBD2 (6 bases each). V shed 3 bases and J shed 1 base, with 12 bases lying between them. There are 15 residues in the CDR3. Per germline, CDR1 MDHEN and CDR2 SYDVKM. The CDR3 region is CASSLGGGVQETQYF. CDR3 nucleotides: TGTGCCAGCAGTTTGGGGGGCGGCGTCCAAGAGACCCAGTACTTC.

This chain uses TRBV6-5 with TRBJ2-2, with D unresolved. From germline, CDR1 is MNHEY and CDR2 SVGAGI. V gave up 2 bases and J gave up 2 bases, with 6 bases separating them. The CDR3 totals 14 residues. CDR3 protein: CASSYGKNTGELFF. Written as DNA, the CDR3 is TGTGCCAGCAGTTACGGGAAAAACACCGGGGAGCTGTTTTTT.

The J gene is TRBJ2-1, the V gene TRBV7-2; 8 nucleotides line up with TRBD1. The germline V gene has CDR1 SGHTA and CDR2 FQGNSA. The CDR3 length is 15 residues. V lost 2 bases to trimming and J lost 6 bases; unmatched junction nucleotides: 6. CDR3 nucleotide sequence: TGTGCCAGCAGCTTAACCGGACAGGGCCTCAATGAGCAGTTCTTC. Its protein product is CASSLTGQGLNEQFF.

This sequence joins TRBV6-2 or TRBV6-3 and TRBJ2-7, with D unclear. This CDR3 comprises 13 residues. V gave up 2 bases and J gave up 2 bases, with 7 bases separating them. From germline, CDR1 is MNHEY and CDR2 SVGEGT. CDR3 nucleotides: TGTGCCAGCAGTTACGAGGCAGCCTACGAGCAGTACGTC. Translated: CASSYEAAYEQYV.

In its sample, this clonotype was seen a few times. A junction boundary mismatches the germline segment, possibly from a read error. The chain combines TRBV6-1 with TRBJ1-1, with unresolved D. Germline V gene data show CDR1 as MNHNS and CDR2 as SASEGT. The CDR3 consists of 13 residues. CDR3 loop: CASREASNTEAFF. The CDR3 DNA reads TGTGCCAGCAGGGAAGCATCAAACACTGAAGCTTTCTTT.

This clonotype appeared a few times. The gene calls are TRBV2 and TRBJ2-5; 7 nucleotides align to TRBD1. CDR1 SNHLY and CDR2 FYNNEI come from the germline V gene. This CDR3 spans 12 amino acids. J was trimmed by 5 bases and V by 7 bases; bases with no gene match: 4. The CDR3 bases are TGTGCCAGCACCCAGGACAGGGAGACCCAGTACTTC. Amino acid sequence: CASTQDRETQYF.

CDR3 DNA sequence: TGTGCCAGCAGTTACATGGGGTTTGAAGCTTTCTTT. Its translation: CASSYMGFEAFF. This sequence joins TRBV6-2 or TRBV6-3 and TRBJ1-1; no clear D gene. Germline V lookup: CDR1 MNHEY, CDR2 SVGEGT. The CDR3 sequence is 12 residues long. V was trimmed by 2 bases and J by 7 bases, leaving 8 bases between them.

This clonotype was detected only a few times. This chain joins TRBV27 and TRBJ1-1, with a weak D call TRBD1 (6 bases). From germline, CDR1 is MNHEY and CDR2 SMNVEV (reference sequence). The CDR3 sequence is 14 residues long. V shed 8 bases and J shed 6 bases, with 19 bases lying between them. CDR3 in amino acids: CASGRKQGWAEAFF. The DNA of the CDR3 is TGTGCCAGCGGGCGGAAACAGGGCTGGGCTGAAGCTTTCTTT.

The chain links TRBV3-1 to TRBJ2-5; no firm D call. CDR1 is LGHDT and CDR2 is YNNKEL in the germline V gene (reference sequence). The CDR3 runs to 11 residues. V dropped 8 bases and J dropped 6 bases, with 10 bases sitting between them. The CDR3: CASRTTKTQYF. Written as DNA, the CDR3 is TGTGCCAGCCGGACCACGAAGACCCAGTACTTC.

V gene TRBV6-5 combines with J gene TRBJ1-1; D is ambiguous. The CDR3 has 12 amino acids. Germline V lookup: CDR1 MNHEY, CDR2 SVGAGI. Trimming pared 7 bases from V and 5 bases from J, leaving 11 bases between. The CDR3 sequence: CASTGEGTEAFF. The DNA for the CDR3 is TGTGCCAGCACCGGAGAAGGGACTGAAGCTTTCTTT.

This clonotype was counted only a few times. The CDR3 sequence is CASSFGGREAFF. The CDR3 bases are TGTGCCAGCAGTTTCGGGGGGAGGGAAGCTTTCTTT. The chain couples TRBV6-2 or TRBV6-3 to TRBJ1-1; a weak D match, TRBD1 (5 bases). CDR3 size: 12 residues. Germline CDR1 is MNHEY and CDR2 is SVGEGT. The V end was cut by 4 bases, the J end by 8 bases, with 11 bases between.

In its sample, this clonotype was seen many times. The chain is built from TRBV11-2 and TRBJ2-5; the D is unclear. The CDR3 is made up of 11 amino acids. Germline-derived CDR1 and CDR2 are SGHAT and FQNNGV. Trimming shortened V by 4 bases and J by 7 bases, and 7 bases separated the two germline ends. CDR3 nucleotides: TGTGCCAGCAGCTCTGGGCGGACCCAGTACTTC. The encoded protein is CASSSGRTQYF.

This clonotype was picked up one time. The chain combines TRBV29-1 with TRBJ2-1; 7 nucleotides align to TRBD1. J lost 6 bases, V lost 4 bases, and 12 bases had no gene match. This CDR3 spans 15 amino acids. The germline CDR1 and CDR2 sequences are SQVTM and ANQGSEA. The CDR3 here is CSVVRGLGAANEQFF. CDR3 sequence (DNA): TGCAGCGTTGTAAGGGGGCTGGGAGCCGCCAATGAGCAGTTCTTC.

J is TRBJ1-1 and V is TRBV18, with D unresolved. The CDR3 runs 15 residues. The germline CDR1 and CDR2 sequences are KGHSH and LQKENI. Between the trimmed V and J ends, which lost 3 bases and 5 bases, there was a span of 16 bases. The CDR3 bases are TGTGCCAGCTCACCTCGCGGGCCCGAAGGGACTGAAGCTTTCTTT. Its translation is CASSPRGPEGTEAFF.

This rearrangement joins TRBV18 to TRBJ2-7; 9 nucleotides align to TRBD2. Germline values: CDR1 KGHSH, CDR2 LQKENI. CDR3 length equals 17 residues. V lost 2 bases, J lost 4 bases, and 12 bases stayed unmatched. The CDR3, as DNA: TGTGCCAGCTCACCAATGAATCCGGCGGGGGGGCCTTACGAGCAGTACTTC. It translates to CASSPMNPAGGPYEQYF.

The chain is built from TRBV7-2 and TRBJ1-6; unclear D gene. The germline gives CDR1 SGHTA, CDR2 FQGNSA. The V end was cut by 5 bases, the J end by 7 bases, with 18 bases between. This CDR3 is built from 16 residues. In nucleotides, the CDR3 is TGTGCCAGCAGCCCCTCGTGGCGGGCTTGGAATTCACCCCTCCACTTT. Its protein is CASSPSWRAWNSPLHF.